The 7 T cell receptor beta chains reported below all come from one sample, sequenced in a study of T-cell memory formation after mild COVID-19. TCRdb redid the calling of the 5' RACE reads with MiXCR, one entry per CDR3 protein. The top ten hold approximately 22% of the sample, which has roughly 350,000 distinct CDR3 sequences, roughly an eighth seen once. The material sequenced was PBMCs or a T cell subset sorted from them (not recorded which). The receptors originated from a man aged 18 to 30 who had mild COVID-19 (a few samples of this study predate the infection). Cell type and time point are not known.

This clonotype was found a few times. The chain combines TRBV12-3 or TRBV12-4 with TRBJ2-5; D ambiguous. The CDR3 covers 16 residues. V was trimmed by 4 bases and J by 1 base, leaving 16 bases between them. The CDR3 spells CASSSSTWAVQETQYF. In DNA, the CDR3 is TGTGCCAGCAGTTCCTCGACTTGGGCTGTCCAAGAGACCCAGTACTTC.

This clonotype was observed at least ten times. CDR3 sequence: CASSPRPGDGNSPLHF. CDR3 bases: TGTGCCAGCAGCCCTAGACCGGGAGATGGAAATTCACCCCTCCACTTT. The chain carries TRBV5-5 and TRBJ1-6; D unresolved. CDR1 and CDR2 (germline): SGHKS, YYEKEE (reference sequence). V dropped 4 bases and J dropped 7 bases, with 18 bases sitting between them. The CDR3 spans 16 residues. Supplemented by reference TRBV5-5 and TRBJ1-6, the full variable domain reads DAGVTQSPTHLIKTRGQQVTLRCSPISGHKSVSWYQQVLGQGPQFIFQYYEKEERGRGNFPDRFSARQFPNYSSELNVNALLLGDSALYLCASSPRPGDGNSPLHFGNGTRLTVT.

The V call is TRBV2, the J call TRBJ2-2; 7 nucleotides match TRBD2. The CDR3 spans 13 residues. In germline, CDR1 is SNHLY, CDR2 FYNNEI. Trimming removed 9 bases from V and 4 bases from J; junction bases left unmatched: 5. CDR3 nucleotide sequence: TGTGCCAGTATCAGGGAGGGCACCGGGGAGCTGTTTTTT. Translated: CASIREGTGELFF.

This clonotype was seen a few times. This rearrangement joins TRBV4-1 to TRBJ2-2; D gene uncertain. The CDR3 covers 17 residues. The V gene's germline CDR1 is MGHRA and CDR2 YSYEKL. Trimming shortened V by 4 bases and J by 2 bases, and 17 bases separated the two germline ends. CDR3 coding DNA: TGCGCCAGCAGCCGAGAAGGACGGAGCCCAAACACCGGGGAGCTGTTTTTT. Translated: CASSREGRSPNTGELFF.

J is TRBJ2-7 and V is TRBV12-3 or TRBV12-4; D is unclear. The CDR3 consists of 12 residues. V dropped 3 bases and J dropped 3 bases, with 6 bases sitting between them. The CDR3 loop reads CASSLFGYEQYF. CDR3 nucleotides: TGTGCCAGCAGTTTGTTCGGCTACGAGCAGTACTTC.

The chain has TRBV20-1 and TRBJ1-5; TRBD1 is a possible D gene (6 bases). V was trimmed by 6 bases and J by 4 bases, leaving 13 bases between them. Per the germline V gene, CDR1 is DFQATT and CDR2 is SNEGSKA (reference sequence). This CDR3 has 13 amino acids. For the CDR3, the DNA is TGCAGTGCCCAACGGGACACTAATCAGCCCCAGCATTTT. This gives the protein CSAQRDTNQPQHF.

This clonotype was observed at least ten times. The chain employs TRBV7-9 and TRBJ1-2; D ambiguous. Trimming pared 1 base from V and 2 bases from J, leaving 11 bases between. Germline CDR1 SEHNR, CDR2 FQNEAQ (reference sequence). The CDR3 is 15 residues long. This chain's CDR3 is CASSLDALRNYGYTF. In DNA form, the CDR3 reads TGTGCCAGCAGCTTAGATGCCCTACGGAACTATGGCTACACCTTC.